Included here is one T cell receptor beta chain sequence, with context. Its specificity is not known. Profiled with immunoSEQ multiplex PCR; TCRdb holds only in-frame clones, not every one. The sample comprises around 400,000 clones, about 93% of which are singletons, and roughly an eighth rests with the top ten. Treatment noted: some 20 received Ad26.COV2.S at low or high dose, single or two shots; five or six received placebo; per-sample allocation not given. All samples were drawn on day 63, counting from the first vaccine or placebo injection. The source of the sample is a study of Ad26.COV2.S vaccination and SARS-CoV-2 variants. Across the whole study: Doses of Ad26.COV2.S were injected into muscle once or twice, 56 days apart.

The CDR3 runs 10 residues. From germline, CDR1 is KGHDR and CDR2 SFDVKD. V was cut by 9 bases and J by 4 bases, with 4 bases left in between. Overall study results and limits: Placebo recipients had lower spike-specific TCR breadth than vaccine recipients. Those who received vaccine or placebo ended up with similar non-spike TCR breadth.

The chain joins TRBV24-1 to TRBJ2-3; D gene unclear. Here the sequenced sample was peripheral blood, taken in a trial of Ad26.COV2.S vaccine versus placebo. The source is a person aged 18 to 59 who received the Ad26.COV2.S COVID-19 vaccine or a placebo. The CDR3 DNA reads TGTGCCACCTCCTCAGATACGCAGTATTTT. It is translated as CATSSDTQYF.